This T cell receptor (beta chain) was recovered during a study of radiotherapy plus CTLA-4 blockade in lung cancer. Study results and caveats: Blood saw expansion of tumor-derived TCR clones after radiotherapy plus ipilimumab.

The length of the CDR3 is 13 residues. Germline V gene sequence: CDR1 SSHAT, CDR2 FNYEAQ (reference sequence). Produced via immunoSEQ multiplex PCR; TCRdb's table is partial and in-frame only. The sample lists more than 30,000 clones, 81% occurring once. A word on this clone: Its antigen remains unidentified. One junction end disagrees with the germline gene, perhaps due to a read error.

The genes are TRBV7-7 and TRBJ2-7; 7 bases agree with TRBD2. The material was peripheral blood, obtained from a patient treated with radiotherapy plus ipilimumab. The TCR sequence derives from a human donor with non-small cell lung cancer that progressed on radiotherapy plus ipilimumab. The CDR3, as DNA: TGTGCTAGCAGCTTAGCGGCGGGACTAGAGCAGTACTTC. Translation gives CASSLAAGLEQYF.